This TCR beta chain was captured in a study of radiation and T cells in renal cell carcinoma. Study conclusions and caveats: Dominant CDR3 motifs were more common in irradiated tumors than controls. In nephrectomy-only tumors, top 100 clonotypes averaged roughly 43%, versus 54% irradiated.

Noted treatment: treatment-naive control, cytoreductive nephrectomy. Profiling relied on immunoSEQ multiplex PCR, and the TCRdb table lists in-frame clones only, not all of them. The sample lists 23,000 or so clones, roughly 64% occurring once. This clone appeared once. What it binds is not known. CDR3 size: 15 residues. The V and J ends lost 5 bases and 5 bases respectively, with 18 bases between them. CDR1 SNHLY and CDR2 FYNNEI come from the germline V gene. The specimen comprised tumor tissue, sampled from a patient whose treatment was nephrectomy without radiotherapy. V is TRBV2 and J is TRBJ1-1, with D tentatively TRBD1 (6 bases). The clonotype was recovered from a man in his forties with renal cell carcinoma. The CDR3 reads CASSLLPGGATEAFF. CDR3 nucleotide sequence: TGTGCCAGCAGTCTCCTCCCGGGGGGGGCGACTGAAGCTTTCTTT.